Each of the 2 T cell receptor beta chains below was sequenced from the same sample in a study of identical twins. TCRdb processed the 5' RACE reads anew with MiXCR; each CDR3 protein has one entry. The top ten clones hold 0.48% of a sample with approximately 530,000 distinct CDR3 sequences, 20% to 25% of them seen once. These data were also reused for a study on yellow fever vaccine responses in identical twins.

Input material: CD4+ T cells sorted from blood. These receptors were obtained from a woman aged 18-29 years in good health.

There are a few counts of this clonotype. The CDR3 DNA follows: TGTGCCAGCAGCGTAGCAGGGTCGAATTCACCCCTCCACTTT. Residues: CASSVAGSNSPLHF. V is TRBV9 and J is TRBJ1-6; a possible D gene is TRBD1 (5 bases). Germline CDR1 reads SGDLS; CDR2 reads YYNGEE. The ends were cut back, 0 bases at V and 7 bases at J, with 8 bases in the middle. This CDR3 region has 14 residues.

The CDR3 loop is CSASGLAVSYEQYF. The DNA for the CDR3 is TGCAGTGCTAGTGGGCTAGCGGTCTCCTACGAGCAGTACTTC. J is TRBJ2-7 and V is TRBV20-1; 7 nucleotides match TRBD2. CDR3 size: 14 residues. Germline values: CDR1 DFQATT, CDR2 SNEGSKA (reference sequence). The trim removed 3 bases at V and 0 bases at J, leaving 5 bases unmatched.